This T cell receptor beta chain emerged from a study of PD-1 blockade in classical Hodgkin lymphoma. General study points: Relapsed/refractory patients reportedly had the lowest baseline TCR diversity, below newly diagnosed patients, who were below healthy donors. It was among complete responders that baseline diversity resembled that of newly diagnosed patients.

Note on this clone: Antigen unknown.

V was shortened by 2 bases and J by 6 bases, with 12 bases between the two germline ends. This CDR3 is built from 13 residues. Germline-derived CDR1 and CDR2 are SGHRS and YFSETQ. Every patient had relapsed following autologous stem cell transplantation, and cohorts differed in brentuximab vedotin exposure. The best responses consisted of complete response, partial response or progressive disease. Profiled with immunoSEQ multiplex PCR; TCRdb holds only in-frame clones, not every one. The sample yields roughly 60,000 clones, roughly 91% seen once. The chain links TRBV5-1 to TRBJ2-7; no clear D gene. The receptor was derived from a human donor with classical Hodgkin lymphoma. This sample comprised peripheral blood mononuclear cells (PBMCs), obtained before the second cycle of nivolumab. CDR3 residues: CASSFTTAGEQYF. DNA for the CDR3: TGCGCCAGCAGCTTTACTACGGCCGGCGAGCAGTACTTC.